These T cell receptor beta chains were read from a single sample in a study of T cell responses to AZD1222 COVID-19 vaccine. Generated by immunoSEQ multiplex PCR, the TCRdb table keeps only in-frame clones and is missing some. Here the sample spans some 200,000 clones, approximately 89% being singletons. The sequencing here drew on peripheral blood, taken 28 days after the second AZD1222 dose. Receptor source: an adult who received the AZD1222 COVID-19 vaccine. Each CDR3 is given with its conserved first and last residue. A D gene is named only where the DNA matches it firmly. Part of the rows lack a size; the others show once, few, many or a class for expanded clones.

d_gene: -; j_gene: TRBJ1-2; len: 15; abundance: -; v_gene: TRBV28; CDR3aa: CASSLWGASNYGYTF; CDR3nt: TGTGCCAGCAGTTTATGGGGGGCATCGAACTATGGCTACACCTTC
d_gene: TRBD2; j_gene: TRBJ2-3; len: 16; abundance: -; v_gene: TRBV7-9; CDR3aa: CASSSASGSWADTQYF; CDR3nt: TGTGCCAGCAGCTCTGCTAGCGGGAGTTGGGCAGATACGCAGTATTTT
d_gene: -; j_gene: TRBJ2-7; len: 14; abundance: few; v_gene: TRBV11-3; CDR3aa: CASSEGDLLYEQYF; CDR3nt: TGTGCCAGCAGCGAGGGGGACTTACTCTACGAGCAGTACTTC
d_gene: -; j_gene: TRBJ1-2; len: 16; abundance: -; v_gene: TRBV4-1; CDR3aa: CASSQPSAGANYGYTF; CDR3nt: TGCGCCAGCAGCCAGCCGTCGGCGGGAGCTAACTATGGCTACACCTTC
d_gene: -; j_gene: TRBJ1-6; len: 12; abundance: -; v_gene: TRBV28; CDR3aa: CASSGDNSPLHF; CDR3nt: TGTGCCAGCAGTGGCGATAATTCACCCCTCCACTTT
d_gene: TRBD1; j_gene: TRBJ1-5; len: 14; abundance: -; v_gene: TRBV10-2; CDR3aa: CASSIQGAHQPQHF; CDR3nt: TGCGCCAGCAGTATACAGGGGGCCCATCAGCCCCAGCATTTT
d_gene: -; j_gene: TRBJ2-5; len: 14; abundance: -; v_gene: TRBV5-1; CDR3aa: CASSLGTIQETQYF; CDR3nt: TGCGCCAGCAGCTTGGGGACGATTCAAGAGACCCAGTACTTC
d_gene: -; j_gene: TRBJ2-7; len: 14; abundance: few; v_gene: TRBV2; CDR3aa: CATSPSVGHYEQYF; CDR3nt: TGTGCCACGTCCCCTTCGGTAGGGCACTACGAGCAGTACTTC
d_gene: -; j_gene: TRBJ2-2; len: 17; abundance: -; v_gene: TRBV7-3; CDR3aa: CASSLKGGLGNTGELFF; CDR3nt: TGTGCCAGCAGCTTAAAGGGGGGACTCGGCAACACCGGGGAGCTGTTTTTT
d_gene: -; j_gene: TRBJ2-7; len: 13; abundance: -; v_gene: TRBV5-1; CDR3aa: CASSPQRTDEQYF; CDR3nt: TGCGCCAGCAGCCCCCAGCGCACGGACGAGCAGTACTTC
d_gene: -; j_gene: TRBJ1-5; len: 17; abundance: -; v_gene: TRBV5-1; CDR3aa: CASSLSRGDNSNQPQHF; CDR3nt: TGCGCCAGCAGCTTGTCGCGTGGGGATAATAGCAATCAGCCCCAGCATTTT
d_gene: -; j_gene: TRBJ1-2; len: 13; abundance: -; v_gene: TRBV28; CDR3aa: CASSPRTGKGYTF; CDR3nt: TGTGCCAGCAGCCCTCGGACCGGGAAGGGCTACACCTTC
d_gene: -; j_gene: TRBJ1-3; len: 14; abundance: -; v_gene: TRBV18; CDR3aa: CASSNQGTGNTIYF; CDR3nt: TGTGCCAGCTCAAATCAAGGGACTGGAAACACCATATATTTT
d_gene: TRBD1; j_gene: TRBJ2-6; len: 18; abundance: -; v_gene: TRBV5-1; CDR3aa: CASSLERTGGTGANVLTF; CDR3nt: TGCGCCAGCAGCTTGGAGAGGACAGGGGGCACTGGGGCCAACGTCCTGACTTTC
d_gene: TRBD1; j_gene: TRBJ2-7; len: 17; abundance: -; v_gene: TRBV5-5; CDR3aa: CASSLRPRDRGPYEQYF; CDR3nt: TGTGCCAGCAGCCTACGACCCCGGGACAGGGGACCCTACGAGCAGTACTTC
d_gene: -; j_gene: TRBJ2-5; len: 14; abundance: -; v_gene: TRBV7-3; CDR3aa: CASSLSGSQETQYF; CDR3nt: TGTGCCAGCAGCTTATCGGGGTCCCAAGAGACCCAGTACTTC
d_gene: -; j_gene: TRBJ1-1; len: 13; abundance: -; v_gene: TRBV3-1/TRBV3-2; CDR3aa: CASKEGWNTEAFF; CDR3nt: TGTGCCAGCAAGGAGGGATGGAACACTGAAGCTTTCTTT
d_gene: -; j_gene: TRBJ1-1; len: 14; abundance: -; v_gene: TRBV6-2/TRBV6-3; CDR3aa: CASSFTGDDTEAFF; CDR3nt: TGTGCCAGCAGTTTTACGGGGGATGACACTGAAGCTTTCTTT
d_gene: TRBD2; j_gene: TRBJ2-7; len: 18; abundance: once; v_gene: TRBV5-4; CDR3aa: CASSSPGTSGGAPYEQYF; CDR3nt: TGTGCCAGCAGTTCACCCGGGACTAGCGGAGGGGCGCCCTACGAGCAGTACTTC
d_gene: -; j_gene: TRBJ2-3; len: 15; abundance: -; v_gene: TRBV7-9; CDR3aa: CASTSGIAGRDTQYF; CDR3nt: TGTGCCAGCACCTCGGGAATTGCCGGACGGGATACGCAGTATTTT
d_gene: TRBD1; j_gene: TRBJ2-7; len: 14; abundance: -; v_gene: TRBV5-1; CDR3aa: CASSVDRENYEQYF; CDR3nt: TGCGCCAGCAGCGTGGACAGGGAGAACTACGAGCAGTACTTC
d_gene: -; j_gene: TRBJ1-5; len: 15; abundance: -; v_gene: TRBV19; CDR3aa: CASSISRTGNQPQHF; CDR3nt: TGTGCCAGTAGTATCTCTAGGACAGGCAATCAGCCCCAGCATTTT
d_gene: -; j_gene: TRBJ2-1; len: 17; abundance: few; v_gene: TRBV4-1; CDR3aa: CASSHPRLVRSYNEQFF; CDR3nt: TGCGCCAGCAGCCATCCAAGACTGGTTCGCTCCTACAATGAGCAGTTCTTC
d_gene: -; j_gene: TRBJ1-1; len: 17; abundance: once; v_gene: TRBV6-1; CDR3aa: CASSAGGPGSVNTEAFF; CDR3nt: TGTGCCAGCAGTGCCGGCGGGCCAGGGTCGGTGAACACTGAAGCTTTCTTT
d_gene: -; j_gene: TRBJ2-7; len: 14; abundance: -; v_gene: TRBV5-1; CDR3aa: CASSLGGPNYEQYF; CDR3nt: TGCGCCAGCAGCTTGGGTGGTCCTAACTACGAGCAGTACTTC
d_gene: -; j_gene: TRBJ2-7; len: 15; abundance: -; v_gene: TRBV7-2; CDR3aa: CASSLGSLASGEQYF; CDR3nt: TGTGCCAGCAGCTTAGGATCCCTAGCGAGCGGAGAGCAGTACTTC
d_gene: TRBD1; j_gene: TRBJ1-4; len: 16; abundance: -; v_gene: TRBV5-5; CDR3aa: CASSLRGQFLNEKLFF; CDR3nt: TGTGCCAGCAGCCTACGGGGACAGTTCCTAAATGAAAAACTGTTTTTT
d_gene: -; j_gene: TRBJ2-7; len: 16; abundance: -; v_gene: TRBV9; CDR3aa: CASSVVGEEGSYEQYF; CDR3nt: TGTGCCAGCAGCGTAGTGGGGGAGGAGGGGTCCTACGAGCAGTACTTC
d_gene: -; j_gene: TRBJ1-3; len: 13; abundance: -; v_gene: TRBV29-1; CDR3aa: CSVGGVSGNTIYF; CDR3nt: TGCAGCGTTGGGGGGGTCTCTGGAAACACCATATATTTT
d_gene: -; j_gene: TRBJ1-2; len: 15; abundance: -; v_gene: TRBV4-1; CDR3aa: CASSFAITAYYGYTF; CDR3nt: TGCGCCAGCAGTTTTGCCATCACCGCTTACTATGGCTACACCTTC
d_gene: -; j_gene: TRBJ1-4; len: 15; abundance: -; v_gene: TRBV6-5; CDR3aa: CASSYSIQPHEKLFF; CDR3nt: TGTGCCAGCAGTTACTCGATTCAGCCTCATGAAAAACTGTTTTTT
d_gene: -; j_gene: TRBJ1-3; len: 14; abundance: -; v_gene: TRBV7-9; CDR3aa: CASSNYRAGNTIYF; CDR3nt: TGTGCCAGCAGCAACTACAGGGCTGGAAACACCATATATTTT
d_gene: -; j_gene: TRBJ2-2; len: 15; abundance: -; v_gene: TRBV4-1; CDR3aa: CASSSQGGGAGELFF; CDR3nt: TGCGCCAGCAGCTCCCAAGGCGGGGGCGCCGGGGAGCTGTTTTTT
d_gene: -; j_gene: TRBJ2-4; len: 10; abundance: -; v_gene: TRBV6-5; CDR3aa: CASRINIQYF; CDR3nt: TGTGCCAGCCGAATAAACATTCAGTACTTC
d_gene: TRBD2; j_gene: TRBJ2-4; len: 14; abundance: once; v_gene: TRBV3-1/TRBV3-2; CDR3aa: CARPAGGAKNIQYF; CDR3nt: TGTGCCAGACCAGCGGGGGGGGCCAAAAACATTCAGTACTTC
d_gene: -; j_gene: TRBJ1-1; len: 13; abundance: -; v_gene: TRBV7-7; CDR3aa: CASSLARNTEAFF; CDR3nt: TGTGCTAGCAGCTTAGCGCGAAACACTGAAGCTTTCTTT
d_gene: -; j_gene: TRBJ2-1; len: 15; abundance: -; v_gene: TRBV11-1; CDR3aa: CASSDDFQSYNEQFF; CDR3nt: TGTGCCAGCAGCGATGACTTCCAATCCTACAATGAGCAGTTCTTC
d_gene: TRBD1; j_gene: TRBJ2-7; len: 16; abundance: -; v_gene: TRBV29-1; CDR3aa: CSVEERAPGGRYEQYF; CDR3nt: TGCAGCGTTGAAGAAAGGGCGCCAGGGGGTAGGTACGAGCAGTACTTC
d_gene: TRBD1; j_gene: TRBJ2-1; len: 15; abundance: -; v_gene: TRBV5-4; CDR3aa: CASSTGQAIYNEQFF; CDR3nt: TGTGCCAGCAGCACGGGACAGGCCATCTACAATGAGCAGTTCTTC
d_gene: TRBD2; j_gene: TRBJ2-3; len: 16; abundance: -; v_gene: TRBV13; CDR3aa: CASSLDASGVTDTQYF; CDR3nt: TGTGCCAGCAGCTTAGATGCTAGCGGGGTCACAGATACGCAGTATTTT
d_gene: TRBD2; j_gene: TRBJ2-5; len: 13; abundance: -; v_gene: TRBV12-3/TRBV12-4; CDR3aa: CASRESGTETQYF; CDR3nt: TGTGCCAGCAGAGAAAGCGGGACGGAGACCCAGTACTTC
d_gene: TRBD1; j_gene: TRBJ2-1; len: 15; abundance: -; v_gene: TRBV10-3; CDR3aa: CAISEARDSNNEQFF; CDR3nt: TGTGCCATCAGTGAGGCCCGGGACAGCAACAATGAGCAGTTCTTC
d_gene: -; j_gene: TRBJ2-1; len: 11; abundance: -; v_gene: TRBV7-9; CDR3aa: CASSTGSEQFF; CDR3nt: TGTGCCAGCAGCACAGGGTCTGAGCAGTTCTTC
d_gene: -; j_gene: TRBJ2-1; len: 12; abundance: many; v_gene: TRBV9; CDR3aa: CASSGPGGEQFF; CDR3nt: TGTGCCAGCAGCGGCCCTGGGGGTGAGCAGTTCTTC
d_gene: -; j_gene: TRBJ2-1; len: 11; abundance: -; v_gene: TRBV19; CDR3aa: CASSIMDEQFF; CDR3nt: TGTGCCAGTAGTATAATGGATGAGCAGTTCTTC
d_gene: -; j_gene: TRBJ1-5; len: 12; abundance: once; v_gene: TRBV20-1; CDR3aa: CSASENNQPQHF; CDR3nt: TGCAGTGCTAGTGAGAACAATCAGCCCCAGCATTTT
d_gene: -; j_gene: TRBJ2-1; len: 16; abundance: -; v_gene: TRBV4-3; CDR3aa: CASSSHRDFLYNEQFF; CDR3nt: TGCGCCAGCAGCTCCCACCGGGACTTCCTCTACAATGAGCAGTTCTTC
d_gene: TRBD2; j_gene: TRBJ2-6; len: 17; abundance: -; v_gene: TRBV6-4; CDR3aa: CATSPGLASSGANVLTF; CDR3nt: TGTGCCACCTCCCCGGGACTAGCGAGCTCTGGGGCCAACGTCCTGACTTTC
d_gene: -; j_gene: TRBJ1-6; len: 13; abundance: once; v_gene: TRBV7-3; CDR3aa: CASSLTVRGPLHF; CDR3nt: TGTGCCAGCAGCTTAACGGTCAGAGGGCCCCTCCACTTT
d_gene: TRBD2; j_gene: TRBJ2-1; len: 15; abundance: -; v_gene: TRBV24-1; CDR3aa: CATNALAGGYNEQFF; CDR3nt: TGTGCCACCAACGCGCTAGCGGGAGGTTACAATGAGCAGTTCTTC
d_gene: TRBD2; j_gene: TRBJ2-5; len: 13; abundance: -; v_gene: TRBV24-1; CDR3aa: CATSPSGEGTQYF; CDR3nt: TGTGCCACCAGCCCTAGCGGGGAGGGGACCCAGTACTTC
d_gene: -; j_gene: TRBJ1-5; len: 15; abundance: -; v_gene: TRBV30; CDR3aa: CAWSVGQEYGQPQHF; CDR3nt: TGTGCCTGGAGTGTGGGGCAGGAGTACGGACAGCCCCAGCATTTT
d_gene: -; j_gene: TRBJ2-7; len: 13; abundance: once; v_gene: TRBV12-5; CDR3aa: CASAARDDYEQYF; CDR3nt: TGTGCTAGTGCCGCCCGGGACGACTACGAGCAGTACTTC
d_gene: -; j_gene: TRBJ1-1; len: 16; abundance: -; v_gene: TRBV19; CDR3aa: CASSPLPGIPNTEAFF; CDR3nt: TGTGCCAGTAGTCCCCTCCCCGGCATTCCGAACACTGAAGCTTTCTTT